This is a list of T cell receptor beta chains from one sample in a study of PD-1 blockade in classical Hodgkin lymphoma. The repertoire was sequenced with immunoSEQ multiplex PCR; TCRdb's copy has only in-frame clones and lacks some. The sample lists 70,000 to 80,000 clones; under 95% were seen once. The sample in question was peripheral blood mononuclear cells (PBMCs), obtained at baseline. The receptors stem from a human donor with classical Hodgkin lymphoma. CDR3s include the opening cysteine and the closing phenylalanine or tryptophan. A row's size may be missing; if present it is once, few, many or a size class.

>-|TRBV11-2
CASSPPGTDTGELFF
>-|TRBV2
CASSPGQGSTNEKLFF
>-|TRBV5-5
CASSRTGLNLDTEAFF
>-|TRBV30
CAWTWTGKGDTEAFF
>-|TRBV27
CASRPGLAKNIQYF
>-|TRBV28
CASSLGVNEQFF
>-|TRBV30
CAWSVGTSTDTQYF
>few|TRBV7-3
CASSLGLAVDTQYF
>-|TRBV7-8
CASLPGGGAGGQFF
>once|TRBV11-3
CAARTLGCSGNTIYF
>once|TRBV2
CASCQDADTQYF
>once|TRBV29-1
CSAATGHSNQPQHF
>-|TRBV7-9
CASSLVVGAYEQYF
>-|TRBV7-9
CASSKPGSQPYEQYF
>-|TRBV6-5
CASSHIQGATGELFF
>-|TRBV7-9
CASSLSYGTGIQSPLHF
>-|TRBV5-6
CASSLNRVTNEKLFF
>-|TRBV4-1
CASSQDPSGAASYNEQFF
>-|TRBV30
CAWSRKGLVVSYEQYF
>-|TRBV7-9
CASSSRDSSTYNEQFF
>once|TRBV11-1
CASSFYGYTF
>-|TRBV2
CASSDPGVYEQYF
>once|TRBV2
CASKGASDRTTGELFF
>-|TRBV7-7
CASSLGVTGADTQYF
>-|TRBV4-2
CASSQEEDSWANVLTF
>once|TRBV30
CAWSQMGNTEAFF
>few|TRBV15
CATSRDLGVTQTQYF
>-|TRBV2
CASRTGTGVNSYNEQFF
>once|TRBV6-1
CASSEAHGLPRIVNTIYF
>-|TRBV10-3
CAISSTRQADNEKLFF
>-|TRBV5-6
CASSLEGAVDTGELFF
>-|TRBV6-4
CASSLLPSSYNEQFF
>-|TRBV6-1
CASSAPGTGGSRANVLTF
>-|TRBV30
CAWSRPGDSTDTQYF
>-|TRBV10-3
CAISDIGTGELFF
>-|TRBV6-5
CASRTSGANVLTF
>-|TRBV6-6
CASRGQGLANYGYTF
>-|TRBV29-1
CSALGGATEAFF
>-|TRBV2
CASYAGTSAYEQYF
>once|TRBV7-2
CASSEYRTGGETQYF
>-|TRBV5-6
CASRASGGGLGTQYF
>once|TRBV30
CAWSIGTGGQETQYF
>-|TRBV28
CASSLGTGVNTGELFF
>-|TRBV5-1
CASSFVAEDTQYF
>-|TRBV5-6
CASSLAKGGNQPQHF
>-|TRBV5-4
CASSSTVPSQSRFF
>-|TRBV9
CASSDGPGESEKLFF
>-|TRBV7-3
CASSSKATSGTPGPQETQYF
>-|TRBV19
CASSSGTYYEQYF
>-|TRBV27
CASREGLPPLTKNIQYF
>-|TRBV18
CASSPTGGGEKLFF
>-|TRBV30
CAWGAWSSYNEQFF
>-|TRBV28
CASATPGGSYEQYF